Below are 17 T cell receptor beta chains sequenced from a single sample in a study of long-term antiretroviral therapy in people with HIV. At survey level, the immunoSEQ assay was run in its v3.0 version. TCRdb's table, derived via immunoSEQ multiplex PCR, lists solely in-frame clones and lacks some. Of 23,000 or so clones in the sample, about 79% are singletons; the top ten hold about a fifth. This sample comprised unsorted PBMCs, obtained 0.1 years before starting antiretroviral therapy. The receptors originated from a young man with HIV.

This chain uses TRBV9 with TRBJ1-2, with D perhaps TRBD1 (6 bases). V lost 0 bases to trimming and J lost 6 bases, with 24 bases between them. In germline, CDR1 is SGDLS, CDR2 YYNGEE. The CDR3 runs to 18 residues. CDR3 in DNA: TGTGCCAGCAGCGTAGACCCATATCTCAGGGGTCAGAGGGATGGCTACACCTTC. Encoded protein: CASSVDPYLRGQRDGYTF.

The J gene is TRBJ1-6, the V gene TRBV5-4; D not resolved. CDR3 length equals 16 residues. V lost 0 bases and J 4 bases, leaving 11 bases between the germline ends. The V gene's germline CDR1 is SGHNT and CDR2 YYREEE (reference sequence). CDR3 protein: CASSLGQPLYNSPLHF. Here the CDR3 DNA reads TGTGCCAGCAGCTTGGGGCAGCCTCTATATAATTCACCCCTCCACTTT. The full variable domain, in which reference TRBV5-4 and TRBJ1-6 provide the parts outside the CDR3, is ETGVTQSPTHLIKTRGQQVTLRCSSQSGHNTVSWYQQALGQGPQFIFQYYREEENGRGNFPPRFSGLQFPNYSSELNVNALELDDSALYLCASSLGQPLYNSPLHFGNGTRLTVT.

The chain is built from TRBV5-4 and TRBJ1-1; TRBD1 is a possible D gene (5 bases). The germline V gene encodes CDR1 SGHNT and CDR2 YYREEE (reference sequence). CDR3 length: 13 residues. Trimming pared 0 bases from V and 6 bases from J, leaving 9 bases between. The CDR3 DNA is TGTGCCAGCAGCTTGGAGGGGCTGGCTGAAGCTTTCTTT. It codes for CASSLEGLAEAFF.

The chain recombines TRBV14 with TRBJ2-7; weak D call: TRBD1 (6 bases). Germline assignment: CDR1 SGHDN and CDR2 FVKESK. The CDR3 length is 12 residues. Trimming took off 1 base at V and 5 bases at J, with 6 bases between the two ends. The DNA of the CDR3 is TGTGCCAGCAGCCAAGCAGGGGACGAGCAGTACTTC. Translating gives CASSQAGDEQYF.

The chain employs TRBV18 and TRBJ1-3; maybe TRBD1 (5 bases). The germline gives CDR1 KGHSH, CDR2 LQKENI. V was cut by 2 bases and J by 0 bases, with 11 bases left in between. CDR3 length: 16 residues. CDR3 nucleotide sequence: TGTGCCAGCTCACCAATGTTACAGGACTCTGGAAACACCATATATTTT. Amino acid sequence: CASSPMLQDSGNTIYF.

The genes are TRBV6-5 and TRBJ2-7; D is perhaps TRBD1 or TRBD2 (5 bases each). The germline V gene encodes CDR1 MNHEY and CDR2 SVGAGI. This CDR3 has 13 amino acids. Trimming shortened V by 0 bases and J by 4 bases, and 7 bases separated the two germline ends. CDR3 protein: CASSYSRGYEQYF. CDR3 coding DNA: TGTGCCAGCAGTTACTCGAGGGGTTACGAGCAGTACTTC.

This clone was detected only once. The rearrangement joins TRBV29-1 to TRBJ2-3, with 7 bases lining up with TRBD2. V shed 8 bases and J 0 bases; nucleotides not matched to a gene: 8. Germline V lookup: CDR1 SQVTM, CDR2 ANQGSEA. This CDR3 has 14 residues. CDR3 loop: CSSLSGTSTDTQYF. For the CDR3, the DNA is TGCAGCTCCCTAAGCGGGACTAGCACAGATACGCAGTATTTT.

V and J are TRBV30 and TRBJ2-2, with D maybe TRBD1 (5 bases). The V end was cut by 3 bases, the J end by 7 bases, with 15 bases between. The CDR3 sequence is 14 residues long. Germline-derived CDR1 and CDR2 are GTSNPN and SVGIG (reference sequence). The CDR3 region is CAWRWGHRHGELFF. The CDR3 DNA reads as TGTGCCTGGAGGTGGGGCCACAGGCACGGGGAGCTGTTTTTT.

The chain links TRBV4-1 to TRBJ1-1; D is uncertain. Trimming pared 0 bases from V and 5 bases from J, leaving 10 bases between. Germline V lookup: CDR1 MGHRA, CDR2 YSYEKL. The CDR3 covers 14 residues. The CDR3 DNA is TGCGCCAGCAGCCAAGATTCGTCTGGGACTGAAGCTTTCTTT. This sequence encodes CASSQDSSGTEAFF.

The rearrangement uses TRBV9 and TRBJ2-3; a possible D gene is TRBD1 (7 bases). The CDR3 loop spans 16 amino acids. Germline lookup yields CDR1 SGDLS and CDR2 YYNGEE. V lost 0 bases and J lost 5, with 16 bases in between. CDR3 sequence reads: CASSVGRGRALDTQYF. The CDR3 DNA follows: TGTGCCAGCAGCGTAGGGAGGGGGCGGGCGTTAGATACGCAGTATTTT.

J is TRBJ2-6 and V is TRBV28, with D possibly TRBD2 on 6 matching bases. Trimming removed 6 bases at V and 0 bases at J, with 21 bases between. The CDR3 is 19 amino acids. CDR1 is MDHEN, CDR2 SYDVKM, per germline. The CDR3 is CASSRGRLPLPSGANVLTF. In nucleotides, the CDR3 is TGTGCCAGCAGCCGAGGGAGGCTCCCACTCCCCTCTGGGGCCAACGTCCTGACTTTC.

The V gene is TRBV15, the J gene TRBJ2-5; D is ambiguous. The CDR3 spans 14 residues. Trimming took 3 bases from V and 0 from J, leaving 8 bases between them. Per the germline V gene, CDR1 is LNHNV and CDR2 is YYDKDF (reference sequence). The CDR3 nucleotides are TGTGCCACCAGCAGTAGGTCTTACCAAGAGACCCAGTACTTC. It encodes CATSSRSYQETQYF.

The chain links TRBV28 to TRBJ2-1; 7 bases are shared with TRBD1. CDR3 length: 15 amino acids. After removal of 2 bases from V and 5 bases from J, the junction contained 6 bases not matched to a gene. Germline CDR1 MDHEN, CDR2 SYDVKM. As DNA, the CDR3 is TGTGCCAGCAGTTTAAATGTCCAGGGGGACAATGAGCAGTTCTTC. Protein sequence: CASSLNVQGDNEQFF.

This sequence joins TRBV29-1 and TRBJ1-1; 8 bases match TRBD1. This CDR3 region has 16 residues. Germline loops: CDR1 SQVTM, CDR2 ANQGSEA. The V and J ends lost 7 bases and 11 bases, in that order; junction bases with no gene match: 24. The DNA of the CDR3 is TGCAGCGCCCTTTGCGGGGACAGGACAGAACAAATGTGTGCTTTCTTT. It yields the protein CSALCGDRTEQMCAFF.

The chain employs TRBV10-3 and TRBJ1-2, with TRBD1 matching 11 bases. The V segment lost 0 bases and the J segment 3 bases; nucleotides outside the gene matches: 9. Looked up from germline, CDR1 is ENHRY and CDR2 is SYGVKD. CDR3 size: 18 residues. CDR3 amino acids: CAISESWTGGFMDYGYTF. CDR3 coding DNA: TGTGCCATCAGTGAGTCGTGGACAGGGGGCTTTATGGACTATGGCTACACCTTC.

This clone showed up just once. The CDR3 nucleotides read TGTGCCTGGGGACCAGGGACGGTCGGAAACACCATATATTTT. This sequence encodes CAWGPGTVGNTIYF. The chain uses TRBV30 and TRBJ1-3; TRBD1 might be the D (5 bases). V was clipped by 5 bases and J by 4 bases, with 15 bases between them. CDR1 is GTSNPN and CDR2 is SVGIG in the germline V gene (reference sequence). The CDR3 consists of 14 residues.

The chain carries TRBV7-2 and TRBJ1-4, with 7 nucleotides matching TRBD1. Germline-derived CDR1 and CDR2 are SGHTA and FQGNSA. Trimming took 2 bases from V and 8 from J; bases not matched to a gene: 8. The CDR3 runs 15 residues. The CDR3 coding sequence is TGTGCCAGCAGCTTAATGGGCAGGGGGGGGGAAAAACTGTTTTTT. Amino acids: CASSLMGRGGEKLFF.